These 2 T cell receptor beta chains came from one sample sequenced in a study of T-cell reconstitution after alpha-beta-depleted transplantation in children. Unique molecular identifiers were used in preparing the TCRbeta library. One entry per CDR3 protein, called by TCRdb with MiXCR from the PCR reads. This sample yields 450,000 to 550,000 distinct CDR3 sequences, of which around 10% are seen a single time; 11% to 15% belongs to the top ten. The material was PBMCs, mostly from graft donor cells, obtained 180 days after TCRalphabeta/CD19-depleted stem cell transplant. These receptors came from a female patient aged 2 to 10 who had a stem cell transplant for aplastic anemia, so the T cells may come from the graft donor.

This chain links TRBV28 with TRBJ1-5; D is perhaps TRBD1 (5 bases). This CDR3 region has 14 residues. Germline values: CDR1 MDHEN, CDR2 SYDVKM. The ends were cut back, 6 bases at V and 4 bases at J, with 13 bases in the middle. As DNA, the CDR3 is TGTGCCAGCAGGACAGCCGGTTTTAATCAGCCCCAGCATTTT. It is translated as CASRTAGFNQPQHF.

This clonotype was seen ten or more times. This chain joins TRBV29-1 and TRBJ2-5, with 7 bases fitting TRBD1. CDR1 SQVTM and CDR2 ANQGSEA come from the germline V gene. With 7 bases clipped from V and 5 bases from J, the junction kept 7 bases outside the gene matches. This CDR3 is built from 12 residues. The CDR3 sequence: CSDRQGWETQYF. The CDR3 DNA follows: TGCAGCGACAGACAGGGTTGGGAGACCCAGTACTTC.